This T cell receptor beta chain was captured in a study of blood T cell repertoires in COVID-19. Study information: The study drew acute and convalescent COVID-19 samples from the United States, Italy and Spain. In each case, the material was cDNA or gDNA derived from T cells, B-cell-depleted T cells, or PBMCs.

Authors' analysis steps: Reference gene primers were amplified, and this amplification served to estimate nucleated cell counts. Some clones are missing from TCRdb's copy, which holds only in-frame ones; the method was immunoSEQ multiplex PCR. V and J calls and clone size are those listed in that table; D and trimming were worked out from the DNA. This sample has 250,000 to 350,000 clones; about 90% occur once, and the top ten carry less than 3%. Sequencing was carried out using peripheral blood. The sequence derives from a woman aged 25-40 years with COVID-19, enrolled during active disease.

In nucleotides, the CDR3 is TGTGCCACCAGCAGGACGGGGACAGGCAATCAGCCCCAGCATTTT. Its translation: CATSRTGTGNQPQHF. The J gene is TRBJ1-5, the V gene TRBV15, with 7 bases identical to TRBD1. V was pared by 3 bases and J by 2 bases, with 4 bases of the junction left unmatched. Germline V CDR1 and CDR2: LNHNV, YYDKDF (reference sequence). The CDR3 runs to 15 residues.